A selection of T cell receptor beta chains follows, all from one sample in a study of T cell responses to AZD1222 COVID-19 vaccine. Sequenced by immunoSEQ multiplex PCR; TCRdb stores in-frame clones only, minus some. Among around 150,000 clones listed, 94% were seen once. Sequencing used peripheral blood, obtained on day 0 of AZD1222 vaccination. These receptors were collected from an adult in good health. The CDR3 runs from the conserved cysteine through the conserved F or W.

TRBJ2-1,TRBV19,CASNWGAYNEQFF
TRBJ1-6,TRBV28,CASSINPVSPLHF
TRBJ2-3,TRBV7-2,CASSSPPLLKGTQYF
TRBJ1-1,TRBV9,CASSVESGGTEAFF
TRBJ1-5,TRBV25-1,CASSQGTLYSNQPQHF
TRBJ2-1,TRBV2,CASSGAAGSYNEQFF
TRBJ1-1,TRBV28,CASTRQGARTEAFF
TRBJ1-5,TRBV5-1,CASSLEAGGGQPQHF
TRBJ2-5,TRBV7-2,CASSSRPGTSGPIQETQYF
TRBJ1-2,TRBV28,CASSLPPSRTNYGYTF